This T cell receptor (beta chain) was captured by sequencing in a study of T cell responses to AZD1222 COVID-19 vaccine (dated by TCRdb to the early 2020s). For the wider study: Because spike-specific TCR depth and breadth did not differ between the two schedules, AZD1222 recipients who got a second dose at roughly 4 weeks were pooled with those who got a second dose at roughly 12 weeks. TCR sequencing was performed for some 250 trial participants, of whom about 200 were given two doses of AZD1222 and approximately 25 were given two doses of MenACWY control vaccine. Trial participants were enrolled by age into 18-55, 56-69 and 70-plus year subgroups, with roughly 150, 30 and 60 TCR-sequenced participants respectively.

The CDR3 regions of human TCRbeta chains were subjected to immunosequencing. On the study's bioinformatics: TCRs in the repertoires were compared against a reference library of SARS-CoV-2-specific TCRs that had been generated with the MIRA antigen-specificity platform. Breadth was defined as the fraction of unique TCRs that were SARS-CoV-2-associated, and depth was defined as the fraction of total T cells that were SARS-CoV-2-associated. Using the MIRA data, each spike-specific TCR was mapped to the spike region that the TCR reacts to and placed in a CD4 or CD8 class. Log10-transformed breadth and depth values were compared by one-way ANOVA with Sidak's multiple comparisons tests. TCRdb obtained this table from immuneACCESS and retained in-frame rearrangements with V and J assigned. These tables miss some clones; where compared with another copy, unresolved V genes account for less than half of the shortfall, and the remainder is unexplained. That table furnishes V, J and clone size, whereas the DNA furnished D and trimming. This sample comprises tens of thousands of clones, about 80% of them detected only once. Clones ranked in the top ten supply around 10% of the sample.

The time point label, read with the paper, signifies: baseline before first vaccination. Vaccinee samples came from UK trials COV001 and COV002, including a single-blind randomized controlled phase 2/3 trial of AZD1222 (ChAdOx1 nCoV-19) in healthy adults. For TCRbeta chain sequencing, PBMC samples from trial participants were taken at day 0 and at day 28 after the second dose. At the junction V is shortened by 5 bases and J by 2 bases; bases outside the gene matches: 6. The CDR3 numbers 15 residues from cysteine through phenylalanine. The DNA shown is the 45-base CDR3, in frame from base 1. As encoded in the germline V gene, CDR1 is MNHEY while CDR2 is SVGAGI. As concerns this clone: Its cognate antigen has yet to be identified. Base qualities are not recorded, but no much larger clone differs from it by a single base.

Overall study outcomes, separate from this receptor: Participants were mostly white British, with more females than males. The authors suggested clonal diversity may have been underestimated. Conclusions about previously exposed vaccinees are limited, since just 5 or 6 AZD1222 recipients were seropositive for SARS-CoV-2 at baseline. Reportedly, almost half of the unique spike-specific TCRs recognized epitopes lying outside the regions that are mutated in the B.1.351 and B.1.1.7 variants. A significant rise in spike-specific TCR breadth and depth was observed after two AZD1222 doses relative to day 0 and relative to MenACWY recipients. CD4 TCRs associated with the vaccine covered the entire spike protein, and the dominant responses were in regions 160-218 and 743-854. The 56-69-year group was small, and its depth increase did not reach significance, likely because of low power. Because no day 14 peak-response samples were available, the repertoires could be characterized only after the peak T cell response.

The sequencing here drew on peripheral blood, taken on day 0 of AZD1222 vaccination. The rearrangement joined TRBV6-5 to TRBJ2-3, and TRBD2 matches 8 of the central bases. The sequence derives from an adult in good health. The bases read TGTGCCAGCAGTCTTGGGACTAGACACACAGATACGCAGTATTTT. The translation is CASSLGTRHTDTQYF.